A single sample gave rise to the 16 T cell receptor beta chains below, sequenced in a study of T-cell memory formation after mild COVID-19. From the 5' RACE reads, TCRdb called clonotypes with MiXCR, one entry per CDR3 protein. Found here are about 110,000 distinct CDR3 sequences, around an eighth of them singletons; the top ten hold 27%. Sequencing was performed on PBMCs or a T cell subset sorted from them (not recorded which). These receptors were obtained from an adult woman who had mild COVID-19 (a few samples of this study predate the infection). Cell type and time point are not known.

The V call is TRBV5-1, the J call TRBJ2-7; no clear D gene. Germline V gives CDR1 SGHRS, CDR2 YFSETQ. Deletions cut 0 bases from V and 3 bases from J, with 7 bases between. This CDR3 comprises 13 residues. CDR3 sequence: CASSLEDFYEQYF. CDR3 bases: TGCGCCAGCAGCTTGGAAGACTTCTACGAGCAGTACTTC.

V is TRBV9 and J is TRBJ2-7, with D possibly being TRBD2 (5 bases). The germline V and J ends were trimmed by 4 bases and 4 bases, with 12 bases remaining between them. There are 13 residues in the CDR3. Looked up from germline, CDR1 is SGDLS and CDR2 is YYNGEE. The CDR3 loop reads CASSPGIGYEQYF. The CDR3 bases are TGTGCCAGCAGCCCCGGGATAGGTTACGAGCAGTACTTC.

DNA for the CDR3: TGTGCCAGCAGCTTATGGGCAGGGTCAGGTATTTACGAGCAGTACTTC. It encodes CASSLWAGSGIYEQYF. The chain has TRBV13 and TRBJ2-7; a possible D gene is TRBD1 (5 bases). Germline CDR1 and CDR2: PRHDT and FYEKMQ (reference sequence). The CDR3 has 16 residues. The V end lost 2 bases, the J end lost 4 bases, and 18 bases lay between the germline ends. Full variable domain (rest looked up from reference TRBV13 and TRBJ2-7): AAGVIQSPRHLIKEKRETATLKCYPIPRHDTVYWYQQGPGQDPQFLISFYEKMQSDKGSIPDRFSAQQFSDYHSELNMSSLELGDSALYFCASSLWAGSGIYEQYFGPGTRLTVT.

This rearrangement joins TRBV7-2 to TRBJ1-4, with D hard to call. CDR1 is SGHTA, CDR2 FQGNSA, per germline. CDR3 size: 14 residues. V dropped 1 base and J dropped 3 bases, with 6 bases sitting between them. The CDR3 DNA sequence: TGTGCCAGCAGCTTAGACAGCTCTAATGAAAAACTGTTTTTT. Translation: CASSLDSSNEKLFF.

This chain joins TRBV29-1 and TRBJ1-1, with D unresolved. Looked up from germline, CDR1 is SQVTM and CDR2 is ANQGSEA. Trimming shortened V by 7 bases and J by 1 base, and 13 bases separated the two germline ends. The CDR3 length is 13 residues. The CDR3 spells CSATATPNTEAFF. For the CDR3, the DNA is TGCAGCGCTACCGCGACTCCGAACACTGAAGCTTTCTTT.

This clonotype was picked up a small number of times. The rearrangement joins TRBV29-1 to TRBJ1-2; 9 bases map to TRBD1. The V gene's germline CDR1 is SQVTM and CDR2 ANQGSEA. V gave up 6 bases and J gave up 4 bases; unmatched junction bases: 6. The CDR3 is 13 amino acids. The CDR3 region is CSVTGTGTYGYTF. DNA of the CDR3: TGCAGCGTCACCGGGACAGGGACCTATGGCTACACCTTC.

The J gene is TRBJ2-7, the V gene TRBV29-1; D gene uncertain. In germline, CDR1 is SQVTM, CDR2 ANQGSEA. V was cut by 2 bases and J by 4 bases, with 15 bases left in between. This CDR3 is built from 14 residues. The CDR3 here is CSVELVTDGYEQYF. The CDR3 DNA reads as TGCAGCGTTGAATTAGTGACGGACGGGTACGAGCAGTACTTC.

This clonotype has a handful of counts. V and J are TRBV7-2 and TRBJ1-1, with a tentative D call TRBD1 (6 bases). The CDR3 has 19 amino acids. Trimming removed 0 bases from V and 1 base from J, with 21 bases in between. The germline V gene encodes CDR1 SGHTA and CDR2 FQGNSA. CDR3 in DNA: TGTGCCAGCAGCTTAGCCGGGTACAGGGAGCTTATGTCGAACACTGAAGCTTTCTTT. It yields the protein CASSLAGYRELMSNTEAFF.

V gene TRBV7-9 combines with J gene TRBJ1-1, with 9 bases matching TRBD1. J was trimmed by 0 bases and V by 5 bases; bases with no gene match: 7. The CDR3 contains 16 residues. The germline V gene encodes CDR1 SEHNR and CDR2 FQNEAQ (reference sequence). The DNA of the CDR3 is TGTGCCAGCAGCACCAACAGGGGGCGAATGAACACTGAAGCTTTCTTT. This translates into CASSTNRGRMNTEAFF.

Only a few counts were recorded for this clonotype. The CDR3 sequence: CASSQGSTYEQYF. CDR3 DNA sequence: TGTGCCAGCAGCCAAGGGTCAACCTACGAGCAGTACTTC. The J gene is TRBJ2-7, the V gene TRBV3-1; D is uncertain. Germline V gene data show CDR1 as LGHDT and CDR2 as YNNKEL (reference sequence). With 1 base removed from V and 2 bases from J, the gap between germline ends came to 6 bases. CDR3 length: 13 amino acids.

The chain is built from TRBV5-1 and TRBJ1-2; 7 positions agree with TRBD1. Trimming removed 2 bases from V and 0 bases from J; junction bases left unmatched: 4. CDR1 and CDR2 from the germline V gene are SGHRS and YFSETQ. The CDR3 runs to 15 residues. This CDR3 is CASSFYRGANYGYTF. The CDR3 DNA reads TGCGCCAGCAGCTTCTACAGGGGAGCTAACTATGGCTACACCTTC.

This clonotype was recorded a few times. This rearrangement joins TRBV14 to TRBJ2-7, with D possibly matching TRBD1 (5 bases). Trimming removed 3 bases from V and 0 bases from J, with 12 bases in between. Looked up from germline, CDR1 is SGHDN and CDR2 is FVKESK. The length of the CDR3 is 15 residues. The CDR3 region is CASSHSQESSYEQYF. In DNA form, the CDR3 reads TGTGCCAGCAGCCACTCACAGGAGAGCTCCTACGAGCAGTACTTC.

This clonotype was counted ten times or more. This chain joins TRBV15 and TRBJ2-7, with a tentative D call TRBD1 (6 bases). The CDR3 runs 15 residues. CDR1 is LNHNV, CDR2 YYDKDF, per germline (reference sequence). The ends were cut back, 0 bases at V and 2 bases at J, with 11 bases in the middle. CDR3 in amino acids: CATSRDEDRTYEQYF. The CDR3 DNA follows: TGTGCCACCAGCAGAGATGAGGACAGAACCTACGAGCAGTACTTC.

The chain joins TRBV4-1 to TRBJ2-2, with D perhaps TRBD1 (5 bases). The CDR3 covers 15 residues. Germline V gene data show CDR1 as MGHRA and CDR2 as YSYEKL. The V end lost 3 bases, the J end lost 5 bases, and 13 bases lay between the germline ends. CDR3 coding DNA: TGCGCCAGCAGCCATGCCACCCCAGGGACCGGGGAGCTGTTTTTT. It translates to CASSHATPGTGELFF.

The CDR3 DNA follows: TGTGCCACCAGCCTTGGACGGTTCGACGAGCAGTACTTC. Translation: CATSLGRFDEQYF. The chain is built from TRBV24-1 and TRBJ2-7; unclear D gene. This CDR3 is 13 amino acids long. V was shortened by 7 bases and J by 5 bases, with 14 bases between the two germline ends. Germline loops: CDR1 KGHDR, CDR2 SFDVKD.

The chain has TRBV19 and TRBJ1-4; TRBD1 is a possible D gene (6 bases). Deletions cut 5 bases from V and 6 bases from J, with 13 bases between. The germline CDR1 and CDR2 sequences are LNHDA and SQIVND (reference sequence). CDR3 size: 14 residues. CDR3 protein: CASSAGAIDEKLFF. CDR3 coding DNA: TGTGCCAGTAGTGCAGGGGCTATTGATGAAAAACTGTTTTTT.